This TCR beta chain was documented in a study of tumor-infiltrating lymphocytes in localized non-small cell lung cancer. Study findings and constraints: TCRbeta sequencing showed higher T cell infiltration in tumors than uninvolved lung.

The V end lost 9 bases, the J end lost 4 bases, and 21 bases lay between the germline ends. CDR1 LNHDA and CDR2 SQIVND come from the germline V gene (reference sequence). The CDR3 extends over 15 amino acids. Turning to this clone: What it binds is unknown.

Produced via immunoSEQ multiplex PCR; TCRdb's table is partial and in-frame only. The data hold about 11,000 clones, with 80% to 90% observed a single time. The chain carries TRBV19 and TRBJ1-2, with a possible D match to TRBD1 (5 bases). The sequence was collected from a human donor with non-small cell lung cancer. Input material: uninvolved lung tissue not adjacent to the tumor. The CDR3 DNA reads TGTGCCAGCCTCCGTGGATGGGGGTCGGGCTATGGCTACACCTTC. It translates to CASLRGWGSGYGYTF.